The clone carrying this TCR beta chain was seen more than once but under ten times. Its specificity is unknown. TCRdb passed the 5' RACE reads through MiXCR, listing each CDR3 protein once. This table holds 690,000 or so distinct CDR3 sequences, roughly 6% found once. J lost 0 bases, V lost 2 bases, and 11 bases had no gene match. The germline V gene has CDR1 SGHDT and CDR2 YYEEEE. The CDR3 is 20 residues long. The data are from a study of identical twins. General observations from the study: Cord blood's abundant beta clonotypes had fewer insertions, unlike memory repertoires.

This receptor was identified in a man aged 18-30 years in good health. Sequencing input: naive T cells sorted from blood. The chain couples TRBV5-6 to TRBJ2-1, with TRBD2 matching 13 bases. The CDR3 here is CASSFPGTSGKGGSYNEQFF. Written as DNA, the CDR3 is TGTGCCAGCAGCTTCCCCGGGACTAGCGGGAAAGGGGGCTCCTACAATGAGCAGTTCTTC.